The rows below give T cell receptor beta chains drawn from one sample of a study of blood T cell repertoires in COVID-19. Here immunoSEQ multiplex PCR was the method, and the copy in TCRdb shows in-frame clones only, minus some. The table has a few hundred thousand clones, around nine tenths seen once; the top ten hold roughly 0.84%. Source material: peripheral blood. These receptors originate from a man aged 18-30 years with COVID-19, enrolled during active disease. Both conserved end residues are part of each CDR3. Each record gives: V gene, D gene, clone size, J gene, CDR3 protein, CDR3 DNA. The D gene is left open where the match is weak. Rows may omit the clone size; those that give it use once, few, many or a size class.

v_gene: TRBV2
d_gene: TRBD2
abundance: -
j_gene: TRBJ2-3
CDR3aa: CASSRTSATDTQYF
CDR3nt: TGTGCCAGCAGTCGGACTAGCGCCACAGATACGCAGTATTTT

v_gene: TRBV2
d_gene: TRBD1
abundance: -
j_gene: TRBJ1-1
CDR3aa: CASKRTGGNTEAFF
CDR3nt: TGTGCCAGCAAGAGAACAGGGGGGAACACTGAAGCTTTCTTT

v_gene: TRBV5-1
d_gene: TRBD1
abundance: -
j_gene: TRBJ2-7
CDR3aa: CATCQDRGSEQYF
CDR3nt: TGCGCCACTTGTCAGGACAGGGGTTCCGAGCAGTACTTC

v_gene: TRBV19
d_gene: TRBD1
abundance: -
j_gene: TRBJ1-1
CDR3aa: CASSIETGGAGAFF
CDR3nt: TGTGCCAGTAGTATTGAGACAGGGGGCGCCGGGGCTTTCTTT

v_gene: TRBV3-1/TRBV3-2
d_gene: TRBD2
abundance: -
j_gene: TRBJ2-1
CDR3aa: CASTPDLAGVRQFF
CDR3nt: TGTGCCAGCACCCCCGATCTAGCGGGAGTGAGGCAGTTCTTC

v_gene: TRBV12-3/TRBV12-4
d_gene: -
abundance: -
j_gene: TRBJ2-5
CDR3aa: CASSHRQKETQYF
CDR3nt: TGTGCCAGCAGCCACAGACAGAAAGAGACCCAGTACTTC

v_gene: TRBV24-1
d_gene: TRBD2
abundance: -
j_gene: TRBJ2-2
CDR3aa: CATSEGGSIRTGELFF
CDR3nt: TGTGCCACCAGTGAGGGCGGGAGTATTCGCACCGGGGAGCTGTTTTTT

v_gene: TRBV5-1
d_gene: TRBD2
abundance: -
j_gene: TRBJ2-7
CDR3aa: CASSFVRTSSYEQYF
CDR3nt: TGCGCCAGCAGCTTCGTCCGGACTAGTTCCTACGAGCAGTACTTC

v_gene: TRBV6-1
d_gene: -
abundance: -
j_gene: TRBJ1-1
CDR3aa: CASSDFGGEDTEAFF
CDR3nt: TGTGCCAGCAGTGATTTTGGGGGGGAGGACACTGAAGCTTTCTTT

v_gene: TRBV7-8
d_gene: TRBD1
abundance: -
j_gene: TRBJ2-4
CDR3aa: CASSPRTGIAKNIQYF
CDR3nt: TGTGCCAGCAGCCCACGGACAGGGATAGCCAAAAACATTCAGTACTTC

v_gene: TRBV25-1
d_gene: -
abundance: -
j_gene: TRBJ2-7
CDR3aa: CASSETGYEQYF
CDR3nt: TGTGCCAGCAGTGAAACAGGCTACGAGCAGTACTTC

v_gene: TRBV27
d_gene: -
abundance: -
j_gene: TRBJ2-1
CDR3aa: CASSPQGFNEQFF
CDR3nt: TGTGCCAGCAGTCCCCAGGGCTTCAATGAGCAGTTCTTC

v_gene: TRBV7-2
d_gene: -
abundance: -
j_gene: TRBJ1-1
CDR3aa: CASSLALSENTEAFF
CDR3nt: TGTGCCAGCAGCTTAGCGCTGTCAGAGAACACTGAAGCTTTCTTT

v_gene: TRBV3-1/TRBV3-2
d_gene: -
abundance: -
j_gene: TRBJ1-2
CDR3aa: CASSQDAQGYYGYTF
CDR3nt: TGTGCCAGCAGCCAAGATGCGCAGGGCTACTATGGCTACACCTTC

v_gene: TRBV15
d_gene: -
abundance: -
j_gene: TRBJ1-1
CDR3aa: CATSPWTLTEAFF
CDR3nt: TGTGCCACCAGCCCTTGGACACTAACGGAAGCTTTCTTT

v_gene: TRBV6-5
d_gene: -
abundance: -
j_gene: TRBJ2-4
CDR3aa: CASSQDTLNLF
CDR3nt: TGTGCCAGCAGTCAGGACACCCTTAACCTTTTC

v_gene: TRBV19
d_gene: TRBD1
abundance: -
j_gene: TRBJ1-4
CDR3aa: CASSETRDRGREKLFF
CDR3nt: TGTGCCAGTAGTGAGACCCGGGACAGGGGCCGGGAAAAACTGTTTTTT

v_gene: TRBV5-1
d_gene: -
abundance: -
j_gene: TRBJ2-4
CDR3aa: CASSSTSTLAKNIQYF
CDR3nt: TGCGCCAGCAGCTCTACTAGCACTCTAGCCAAAAACATTCAGTACTTC

v_gene: TRBV6-5
d_gene: -
abundance: -
j_gene: TRBJ1-1
CDR3aa: CASSPIVNTEAFF
CDR3nt: TGTGCCAGCAGCCCCATTGTGAACACTGAAGCTTTCTTT

v_gene: TRBV11-2
d_gene: -
abundance: -
j_gene: TRBJ2-3
CDR3aa: CASSLVASTDTQYF
CDR3nt: TGTGCCAGCAGCTTAGTGGCCAGCACAGATACGCAGTATTTT

v_gene: TRBV25-1
d_gene: -
abundance: -
j_gene: TRBJ2-5
CDR3aa: CASSESAGGGETQYF
CDR3nt: TGTGCCAGCAGTGAATCCGCGGGCGGCGGGGAGACCCAGTACTTC

v_gene: TRBV5-8
d_gene: TRBD1
abundance: -
j_gene: TRBJ2-6
CDR3aa: CASSLALWSRGLSGANVLTF
CDR3nt: TGTGCCAGCAGCTTGGCCTTATGGTCCAGGGGGCTCTCTGGGGCCAACGTCCTGACTTTC

v_gene: TRBV10-2
d_gene: TRBD2
abundance: -
j_gene: TRBJ2-7
CDR3aa: CASSESAPGLAANEQYF
CDR3nt: TGCGCCAGCAGTGAGTCCGCCCCGGGACTAGCGGCTAACGAGCAGTACTTC

v_gene: TRBV5-1
d_gene: TRBD2
abundance: -
j_gene: TRBJ2-1
CDR3aa: CASSLARLAVYNEQFF
CDR3nt: TGCGCCAGCAGCTTGGCCCGGCTAGCGGTTTACAATGAGCAGTTCTTC

v_gene: TRBV7-9
d_gene: TRBD1
abundance: once
j_gene: TRBJ2-3
CDR3aa: CASSPRTGADTQYF
CDR3nt: TGTGCCAGCAGCCCTAGGACAGGGGCAGATACGCAGTATTTT

v_gene: TRBV9
d_gene: -
abundance: -
j_gene: TRBJ1-2
CDR3aa: CASSVETGVANYGYTF
CDR3nt: TGTGCCAGCAGCGTAGAGACAGGAGTAGCTAACTATGGCTACACCTTC

v_gene: TRBV6-5
d_gene: TRBD1
abundance: -
j_gene: TRBJ2-3
CDR3aa: CASSPGTGGDTQYF
CDR3nt: TGTGCCAGCAGTCCGGGGACAGGAGGGGATACGCAGTATTTT

v_gene: TRBV21-1
d_gene: -
abundance: few
j_gene: TRBJ1-6
CDR3aa: CASSKIRGRQNSPLHF
CDR3nt: TGTGCCAGCAGCAAAATTAGGGGGCGCCAAAATTCACCCCTCCACTTT

v_gene: TRBV5-4
d_gene: TRBD1
abundance: -
j_gene: TRBJ1-2
CDR3aa: CASSFTGTGPNGYTF
CDR3nt: TGTGCCAGCAGCTTTACCGGGACAGGTCCGAATGGCTACACCTTC

v_gene: TRBV3-1/TRBV3-2
d_gene: -
abundance: -
j_gene: TRBJ1-5
CDR3aa: CASSQGEGRNQPQHF
CDR3nt: TGTGCCAGCAGCCAAGGTGAGGGTAGAAATCAGCCCCAGCATTTT

v_gene: TRBV5-6
d_gene: -
abundance: -
j_gene: TRBJ2-2
CDR3aa: CASSSLPRLETGELFF
CDR3nt: TGTGCCAGCAGCTCGCTACCGCGCCTAGAAACCGGGGAGCTGTTTTTT

v_gene: TRBV19
d_gene: -
abundance: -
j_gene: TRBJ1-1
CDR3aa: CASIQRQGNTEAFF
CDR3nt: TGTGCCAGTATACAAAGGCAGGGGAACACTGAAGCTTTCTTT

v_gene: TRBV7-8
d_gene: -
abundance: -
j_gene: TRBJ2-5
CDR3aa: CASSFLLWRQQETQYF
CDR3nt: TGTGCCAGCAGCTTTCTTCTGTGGCGGCAGCAAGAGACCCAGTACTTC

v_gene: TRBV5-1
d_gene: -
abundance: -
j_gene: TRBJ1-1
CDR3aa: CASSMRAAGSNTEAFF
CDR3nt: TGCGCCAGCAGTATGAGGGCCGCGGGGTCGAACACTGAAGCTTTCTTT

v_gene: TRBV29-1
d_gene: TRBD1
abundance: -
j_gene: TRBJ2-7
CDR3aa: CSVGQGTYEQYF
CDR3nt: TGCAGCGTCGGACAGGGGACCTACGAGCAGTACTTC

v_gene: TRBV4-2
d_gene: -
abundance: -
j_gene: TRBJ2-7
CDR3aa: CASSQGLAGEQYF
CDR3nt: TGTGCCAGCAGCCAAGGACTGGCTGGGGAGCAGTACTTC

v_gene: TRBV2
d_gene: -
abundance: -
j_gene: TRBJ2-5
CDR3aa: CASSKTEVEETQYF
CDR3nt: TGTGCCAGCAGCAAGACAGAGGTCGAAGAGACCCAGTACTTC

v_gene: TRBV7-2
d_gene: TRBD2
abundance: -
j_gene: TRBJ2-3
CDR3aa: CASSLAGGARGDTQYF
CDR3nt: TGTGCCAGCAGCTTAGCCGGGGGGGCCCGTGGAGATACGCAGTATTTT

v_gene: TRBV29-1
d_gene: -
abundance: once
j_gene: TRBJ1-1
CDR3aa: CSVEDLGLPSF
CDR3nt: TGCAGCGTTGAAGATTTGGGGCTTCCCTCGTTT

v_gene: TRBV29-1
d_gene: -
abundance: few
j_gene: TRBJ2-7
CDR3aa: CSVEDPGGGEQYF
CDR3nt: TGCAGCGTTGAAGATCCAGGGGGAGGCGAGCAGTACTTC

v_gene: TRBV19
d_gene: TRBD2
abundance: few
j_gene: TRBJ2-2
CDR3aa: CASSNPGGTGELFF
CDR3nt: TGTGCCAGTAGTAACCCGGGAGGCACCGGGGAGCTGTTTTTT

v_gene: TRBV2
d_gene: TRBD2
abundance: -
j_gene: TRBJ2-7
CDR3aa: CASSRTSGLGGEQYF
CDR3nt: TGTGCCAGCAGTCGGACTAGCGGACTTGGGGGCGAGCAGTACTTC

v_gene: TRBV30
d_gene: -
abundance: -
j_gene: TRBJ1-1
CDR3aa: CAWSVQGMNTEAFF
CDR3nt: TGTGCCTGGAGTGTCCAGGGGATGAACACTGAAGCTTTCTTT

v_gene: TRBV19
d_gene: TRBD2
abundance: -
j_gene: TRBJ2-1
CDR3aa: CASRDAGGPFDEQFF
CDR3nt: TGTGCCAGTAGAGATGCGGGAGGGCCGTTCGATGAGCAGTTCTTC

v_gene: TRBV7-6
d_gene: -
abundance: -
j_gene: TRBJ1-5
CDR3aa: CASSSGGNQPQHF
CDR3nt: TGTGCCAGCAGCTCGGGGGGCAATCAGCCCCAGCATTTT

v_gene: TRBV7-9
d_gene: TRBD2
abundance: -
j_gene: TRBJ2-1
CDR3aa: CASSPGTTNEQFF
CDR3nt: TGTGCCAGCAGCCCCGGGACTACCAATGAGCAGTTCTTC

v_gene: TRBV19
d_gene: TRBD2
abundance: -
j_gene: TRBJ2-2
CDR3aa: CAGRGGTGNTGELFF
CDR3nt: TGTGCCGGGAGGGGTGGTACAGGCAACACCGGGGAGCTGTTTTTT

v_gene: TRBV2
d_gene: TRBD1
abundance: -
j_gene: TRBJ1-6
CDR3aa: CASSRTGRSPLHF
CDR3nt: TGTGCCAGCAGCCGGACAGGGAGGTCACCCCTCCACTTT

v_gene: TRBV5-3
d_gene: -
abundance: -
j_gene: TRBJ2-4
CDR3aa: CARSRGAKNIQYF
CDR3nt: TGTGCCAGAAGCCGGGGGGCCAAAAACATTCAGTACTTC

v_gene: TRBV19
d_gene: -
abundance: -
j_gene: TRBJ1-1
CDR3aa: CASSRETLTNTEAFF
CDR3nt: TGTGCCAGTAGTAGGGAGACCCTCACGAACACTGAAGCTTTCTTT

v_gene: TRBV12-3/TRBV12-4
d_gene: -
abundance: once
j_gene: TRBJ2-4
CDR3aa: CASSLGGENIQYF
CDR3nt: TGTGCCAGCAGTTTAGGAGGAGAAAACATTCAGTACTTC

v_gene: TRBV5-1
d_gene: TRBD1
abundance: -
j_gene: TRBJ2-7
CDR3aa: CASSPLRTGYEQYF
CDR3nt: TGCGCCAGCAGCCCGCTCCGGACAGGCTACGAGCAGTACTTC

v_gene: TRBV5-6
d_gene: -
abundance: -
j_gene: TRBJ2-5
CDR3aa: CASSLASIVETQYF
CDR3nt: TGTGCCAGCAGCTTGGCCTCCATAGTTGAGACCCAGTACTTC

v_gene: TRBV5-1
d_gene: TRBD1
abundance: -
j_gene: TRBJ2-3
CDR3aa: CASSGRTGGTDTQYF
CDR3nt: TGCGCCAGCAGTGGCAGAACAGGGGGCACAGATACGCAGTATTTT

v_gene: TRBV5-1
d_gene: TRBD1
abundance: -
j_gene: TRBJ1-6
CDR3aa: CASSLGPTGRNSPLHF
CDR3nt: TGCGCCAGCAGCTTGGGGCCGACAGGGAGGAATTCACCCCTCCACTTT

v_gene: TRBV15
d_gene: -
abundance: -
j_gene: TRBJ1-3
CDR3aa: CATSRDLSGNTIYF
CDR3nt: TGTGCCACCAGCAGAGATCTGTCTGGAAACACCATATATTTT

v_gene: TRBV28
d_gene: TRBD1
abundance: -
j_gene: TRBJ1-2
CDR3aa: CASTFRTGSYGYTF
CDR3nt: TGTGCCAGCACCTTCCGGACAGGGAGCTATGGCTACACCTTC

v_gene: TRBV7-9
d_gene: -
abundance: -
j_gene: TRBJ1-5
CDR3aa: CASSLADRNHNQPQHF
CDR3nt: TGTGCCAGCAGCTTGGCCGACAGGAATCACAATCAGCCCCAGCATTTT

v_gene: TRBV30
d_gene: TRBD2
abundance: -
j_gene: TRBJ2-7
CDR3aa: CAWSVRWRERPEQYF
CDR3nt: TGTGCCTGGAGTGTACGTTGGCGGGAGCGGCCCGAGCAGTACTTC

v_gene: TRBV9
d_gene: -
abundance: -
j_gene: TRBJ1-1
CDR3aa: CASTPGGQPNTEAFF
CDR3nt: TGTGCCAGCACACCCGGAGGGCAACCGAACACTGAAGCTTTCTTT